The next 7 T cell receptor beta chains were all read from a single sample in a study of cytomegalovirus exposure and HLA in healthy donors. Primers for the PCR totalled 60 Vbeta and 13 Jbeta. Clones were read by immunoSEQ multiplex PCR, and TCRdb kept only the in-frame ones, dropping some. This sample has tens of thousands of clones, with roughly 80% found just once. Sequenced input: PBMCs. Receptor source: a man younger than 45 in good health and CMV-seronegative.

This chain joins TRBV13 and TRBJ2-3; 9 bases agree with TRBD2. The junction had 0 bases not matched to a gene; V was cut back by 1 base and J by 1 base. The CDR3 contains 15 residues. Germline V lookup: CDR1 PRHDT, CDR2 FYEKMQ (reference sequence). The CDR3 nucleotides are TGTGCCAGCAGCTTAGTAGCGGGGGGCACAGATACGCAGTATTTT. Translated: CASSLVAGGTDTQYF.

The chain uses TRBV19 and TRBJ2-7; 10 nucleotides line up with TRBD2. This CDR3 has 15 amino acids. Germline V gene data show CDR1 as LNHDA and CDR2 as SQIVND (reference sequence). After removal of 4 bases from V and 2 bases from J, the junction contained 5 bases not matched to a gene. CDR3 DNA: TGTGCCAGTAGTACGACTAGCGGGCCGACCTACGAGCAGTACTTC. It translates to CASSTTSGPTYEQYF.

The chain recombines TRBV30 with TRBJ2-3, with a possible D match to TRBD2 (5 bases). CDR1 is GTSNPN, CDR2 SVGIG, per germline (reference sequence). V dropped 4 bases and J dropped 7 bases, with 12 bases sitting between them. The CDR3 spans 12 residues. This CDR3 is CAWNLAAHTQYF. CDR3 sequence (DNA): TGTGCCTGGAACCTAGCCGCCCATACGCAGTATTTT. The full variable domain, its missing parts supplied by reference TRBV30 and TRBJ2-3, is SQTIHQWPATLVQPVGSPLSLECTVEGTSNPNLYWYRQAAGRGLQLLFYSVGIGQISSEVPQNLSASRPQDRQFILSSKKLLLSDSGFYLCAWNLAAHTQYFGPGTRLTVL.

This clone was detected only once. This chain links TRBV19 with TRBJ2-7, with 8 bases that match TRBD1. This CDR3 spans 16 amino acids. J gave up 2 bases and V 1 base, and 7 bases lay outside the gene matches. CDR1 and CDR2 (germline): LNHDA, SQIVND (reference sequence). The CDR3 is CASSIGYGTGTYEQYF. As DNA, the CDR3 is TGTGCCAGTAGTATAGGATACGGGACAGGCACCTACGAGCAGTACTTC.

This clone was observed a single time. This chain connects TRBV7-9 to TRBJ1-4, with 10 bases lining up with TRBD1. Trimming removed 5 bases from V and 5 bases from J; junction bases left unmatched: 8. The CDR3 covers 16 residues. Germline V gives CDR1 SEHNR, CDR2 FQNEAQ (reference sequence). The CDR3 DNA reads TGTGCCAGCAGCCCGGGGACAGGGGTCGAAAATGAAAAACTGTTTTTT. It translates to CASSPGTGVENEKLFF. Filled out from reference TRBV7-9 and TRBJ1-4, the complete variable domain reads DTGVSQNPRHKITKRGQNVTFRCDPISEHNRLYWYRQTLGQGPEFLTYFQNEAQLEKSRLLSDRFSAERPKGSFSTLEIQRTEQGDSAMYLCASSPGTGVENEKLFFGSGTQLSVL.

The J gene is TRBJ2-3, the V gene TRBV7-2; D perhaps matches TRBD1 (6 bases). The CDR3 is made up of 13 amino acids. Germline V gene data show CDR1 as SGHTA and CDR2 as FQGNSA. Trimming left V 4 bases short and J 6 bases short, with 11 bases between. The CDR3 region is CASSYGTGDTQYF. Written as DNA, the CDR3 is TGTGCCAGCAGCTATGGTACAGGGGATACGCAGTATTTT.

V usage is TRBV13 and J usage is TRBJ2-2, with 8 bases that match TRBD1. The V gene's germline CDR1 is PRHDT and CDR2 FYEKMQ (reference sequence). The CDR3 totals 15 residues. Trimming cost V 5 bases and J 5 bases; bases outside gene matches: 7. CDR3 DNA: TGTGCCAGCAGCGGAGGGACAGGAGTAACCGGGGAGCTGTTTTTT. Its protein product is CASSGGTGVTGELFF. The full variable domain, in which reference TRBV13 and TRBJ2-2 provide the parts outside the CDR3, is AAGVIQSPRHLIKEKRETATLKCYPIPRHDTVYWYQQGPGQDPQFLISFYEKMQSDKGSIPDRFSAQQFSDYHSELNMSSLELGDSALYFCASSGGTGVTGELFFGEGSRLTVL.